This T cell receptor (beta chain) was recorded in a study of follicular helper T cells after annual influenza vaccination. Generated by immunoSEQ multiplex PCR, the TCRdb table keeps only in-frame clones and is missing some. This table has roughly 14,000 clones, around four fifths appearing once. The CDR3 sequence is 15 residues long. Germline V CDR1 and CDR2: MNHNY, SVGAGI (reference sequence). The ends were cut back, 2 bases at V and 6 bases at J, with 16 bases in the middle. Time point: 2014-2015 season, pre-vaccination. The specimen was CXCR5- memory CD4+ T cells sorted from blood, collected on the day of influenza vaccination. The TCR originated in an adult who received the influenza vaccine. The rearrangement uses TRBV6-6 and TRBJ1-2; no reliable D call. CDR3 in amino acids: CASSYGLYLPNGYTF. The CDR3 region has the DNA TGTGCCAGCAGTTACGGGCTTTACCTCCCTAATGGCTACACCTTC.